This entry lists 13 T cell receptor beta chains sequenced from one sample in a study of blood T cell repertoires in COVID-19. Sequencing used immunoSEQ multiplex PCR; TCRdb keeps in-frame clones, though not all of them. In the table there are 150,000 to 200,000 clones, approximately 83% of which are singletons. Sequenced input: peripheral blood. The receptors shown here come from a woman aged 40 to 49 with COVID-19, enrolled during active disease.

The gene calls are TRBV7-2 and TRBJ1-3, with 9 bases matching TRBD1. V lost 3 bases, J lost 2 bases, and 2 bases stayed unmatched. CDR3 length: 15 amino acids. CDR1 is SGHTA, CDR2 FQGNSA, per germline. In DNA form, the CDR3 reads TGTGCCAGCAGCTTCTGGACAGGGGCTGGAAACACCATATATTTT. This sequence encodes CASSFWTGAGNTIYF.

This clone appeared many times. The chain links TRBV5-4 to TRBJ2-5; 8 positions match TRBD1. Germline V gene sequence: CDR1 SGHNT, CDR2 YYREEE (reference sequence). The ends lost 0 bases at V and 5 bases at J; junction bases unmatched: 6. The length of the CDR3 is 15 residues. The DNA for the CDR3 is TGTGCCAGCAGCTTGGGCGACAGGGGACGGGAGACCCAGTACTTC. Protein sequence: CASSLGDRGRETQYF.

The CDR3 sequence: CASSVSGQGDSPLHF. The DNA of the CDR3 is TGTGCCAGCAGCGTATCCGGCCAGGGTGATTCACCCCTCCACTTT. This sequence joins TRBV9 and TRBJ1-6; TRBD1 might be the D (5 bases). The ends were cut back, 1 base at V and 8 bases at J, with 13 bases in the middle. This CDR3 contains 15 residues. Germline V gene data show CDR1 as SGDLS and CDR2 as YYNGEE.

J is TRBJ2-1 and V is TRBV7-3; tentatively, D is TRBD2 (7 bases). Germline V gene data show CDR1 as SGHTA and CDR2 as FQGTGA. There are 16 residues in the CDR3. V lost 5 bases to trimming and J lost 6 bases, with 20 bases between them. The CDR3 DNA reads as TGTGCCAGCAGCCCAGGGAGGGGCCTAGGGGGCAATGAGCAGTTCTTC. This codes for CASSPGRGLGGNEQFF. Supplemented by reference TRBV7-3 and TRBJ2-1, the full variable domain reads GAGVSQTPSNKVTEKGKYVELRCDPISGHTALYWYRQSLGQGPEFLIYFQGTGAADDSGLPNDRFFAVRPEGSVSTLKIQRTERGDSAVYLCASSPGRGLGGNEQFFGPGTRLTVL.

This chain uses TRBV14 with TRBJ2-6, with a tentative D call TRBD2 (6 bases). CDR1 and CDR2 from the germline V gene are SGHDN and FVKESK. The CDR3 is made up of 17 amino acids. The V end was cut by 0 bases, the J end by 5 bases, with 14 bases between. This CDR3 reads CASSQEGGRFRANVLTF. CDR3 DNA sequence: TGTGCCAGCAGCCAAGAAGGAGGGCGGTTTAGGGCCAACGTCCTGACTTTC.

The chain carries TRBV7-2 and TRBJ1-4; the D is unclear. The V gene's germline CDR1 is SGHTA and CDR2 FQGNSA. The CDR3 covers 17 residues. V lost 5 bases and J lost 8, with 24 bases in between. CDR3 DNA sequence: TGTGCCAGCAGCCACTTCACTCATACCCCGGGGTACGAAAAACTGTTTTTT. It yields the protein CASSHFTHTPGYEKLFF.

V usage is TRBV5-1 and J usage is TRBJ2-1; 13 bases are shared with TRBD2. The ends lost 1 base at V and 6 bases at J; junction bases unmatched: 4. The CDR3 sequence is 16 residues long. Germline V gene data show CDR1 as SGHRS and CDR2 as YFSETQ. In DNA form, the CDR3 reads TGCGCCAGCAGCTTGCGGACTAGCGGGGGCACCAATGAGCAGTTCTTC. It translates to CASSLRTSGGTNEQFF.

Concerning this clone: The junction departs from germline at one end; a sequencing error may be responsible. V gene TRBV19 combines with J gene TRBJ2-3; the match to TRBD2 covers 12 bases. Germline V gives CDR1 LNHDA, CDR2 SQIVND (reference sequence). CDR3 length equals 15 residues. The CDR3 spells CASKRTSGMEDAQYF. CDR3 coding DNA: TGTGCCAGTAAACGGACTAGCGGGATGGAAGATGCGCAGTATTTT.

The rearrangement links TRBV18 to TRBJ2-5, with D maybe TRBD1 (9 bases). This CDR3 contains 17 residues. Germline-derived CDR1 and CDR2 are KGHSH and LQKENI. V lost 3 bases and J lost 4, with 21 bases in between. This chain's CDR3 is CASSPGLAGQGRETQYF. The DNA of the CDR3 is TGTGCCAGCTCACCCGGACTAGCAGGACAGGGGAGAGAGACCCAGTACTTC.

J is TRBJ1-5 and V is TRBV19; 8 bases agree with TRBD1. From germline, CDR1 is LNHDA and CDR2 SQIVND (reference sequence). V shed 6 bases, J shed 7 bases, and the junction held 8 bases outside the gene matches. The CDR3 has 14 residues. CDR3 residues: CASSPGQGYQPQHF. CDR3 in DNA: TGTGCCAGTAGCCCTGGACAGGGATACCAGCCCCAGCATTTT.

CDR3 region: CASLGGGTDTQYF. Here the CDR3 DNA reads TGTGCCAGCTTAGGCGGGGGCACAGATACGCAGTATTTT. V gene TRBV28 combines with J gene TRBJ2-3, with D tentatively TRBD2 (6 bases). This CDR3 has 13 residues. Trimming cost V 8 bases and J 1 base, with 10 bases left between them. The germline V gene encodes CDR1 MDHEN and CDR2 SYDVKM.

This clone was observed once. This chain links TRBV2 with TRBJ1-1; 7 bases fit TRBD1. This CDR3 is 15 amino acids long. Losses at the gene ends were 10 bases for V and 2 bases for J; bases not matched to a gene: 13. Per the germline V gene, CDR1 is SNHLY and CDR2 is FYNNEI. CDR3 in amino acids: CAKFFGTDANTEAFF. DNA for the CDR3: TGTGCCAAGTTTTTCGGGACAGACGCCAACACTGAAGCTTTCTTT.

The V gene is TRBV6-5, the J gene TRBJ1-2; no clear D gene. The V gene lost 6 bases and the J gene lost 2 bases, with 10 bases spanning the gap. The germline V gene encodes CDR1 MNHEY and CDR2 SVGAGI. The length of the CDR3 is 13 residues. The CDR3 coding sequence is TGTGCCAGCAGCCCGGGTTCAAACTATGGCTACACCTTC. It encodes CASSPGSNYGYTF.